A single sample gave rise to the 32 T cell receptor beta chains below, sequenced in a study of shared clonotypes between healthy human individuals. Only in-frame clones appear in the TCRdb table, and some are missing; sequencing was by immunoSEQ multiplex PCR. The sample lists 1.6 million or so clones, about 98.5% occurring once. The sequencing input was naive CD4+ T cells sorted from blood. Sample subset: CD45RA+ positively selected. Every receptor here comes from a man in his thirties or forties in good health.

This chain links TRBV6-4 with TRBJ1-3; no firm D call. V was pared by 10 bases and J by 0 bases, with 10 bases between. Germline V lookup: CDR1 MRHNA, CDR2 SNTAGT. The CDR3 extends over 13 amino acids. This chain's CDR3 is CATQWGSGNTIYF. DNA of the CDR3: TGTGCCACCCAGTGGGGCTCTGGAAACACCATATATTTT.

V and J are TRBV5-1 and TRBJ1-2, with TRBD1 as a possible D gene (6 bases). The V gene's germline CDR1 is SGHRS and CDR2 YFSETQ. CDR3 length equals 17 residues. The V gene lost 4 bases and the J gene lost 1 base, with 20 bases spanning the gap. The CDR3 protein is CASSQKPRTEDNYGYTF. The CDR3 DNA reads TGCGCCAGCAGCCAAAAACCGAGGACAGAAGATAACTATGGCTACACCTTC.

The J gene is TRBJ2-7, the V gene TRBV4-1, with 9 nucleotides matching TRBD1. Per the germline V gene, CDR1 is MGHRA and CDR2 is YSYEKL. J was trimmed by 8 bases and V by 5 bases; bases with no gene match: 10. The CDR3 is 14 amino acids. CDR3 nucleotide sequence: TGCGCCAGCAGCACTCCGGGACAGGGCCTCAAGCAGTACTTC. This sequence encodes CASSTPGQGLKQYF.

This clone showed up just once. Within the sample, other DNA sequences also encode this same CDR3. This rearrangement joins TRBV4-1 to TRBJ2-1, with 7 bases fitting TRBD1. The germline V gene encodes CDR1 MGHRA and CDR2 YSYEKL. V trimming: 4 bases; J trimming: 0 bases; junction bases outside the gene matches: 3. CDR3 length: 15 amino acids. In nucleotides, the CDR3 is TGCGCCAGCAGCCCACGACAGGGCTCCTACAATGAGCAGTTCTTC. Translating gives CASSPRQGSYNEQFF.

The gene calls are TRBV9 and TRBJ1-1, with D possibly being TRBD1 (5 bases). V gave up 0 bases and J gave up 2 bases, with 11 bases separating them. The germline gives CDR1 SGDLS, CDR2 YYNGEE. The length of the CDR3 is 15 residues. CDR3: CASSVGPGTNTEAFF. For the CDR3, the DNA is TGTGCCAGCAGCGTAGGTCCAGGGACCAACACTGAAGCTTTCTTT.

The chain links TRBV29-1 to TRBJ2-1, with D possibly being TRBD1 or TRBD2 (5 bases each). The V end was cut by 5 bases, the J end by 7 bases, with 12 bases between. CDR3 length equals 12 residues. The germline CDR1 and CDR2 sequences are SQVTM and ANQGSEA. CDR3 nucleotide sequence: TGCAGCGTTTTAGGGGACCGGAATGAGCAGTTCTTC. It translates to CSVLGDRNEQFF.

V usage is TRBV4-3 and J usage is TRBJ2-1, with D tentatively TRBD1 or TRBD2 (6 bases each). Germline CDR1 is LGHNA and CDR2 is YSLEER. CDR3 length: 16 residues. The V and J ends lost 4 bases and 0 bases respectively, with 13 bases between them. CDR3 sequence: CASSLARGPSYNEQFF. The CDR3 nucleotides read TGCGCCAGCAGCCTTGCTCGGGGGCCCTCCTACAATGAGCAGTTCTTC.

The rearrangement joins TRBV5-6 to TRBJ2-7; D is unclear. Germline-derived CDR1 and CDR2 are SGHDT and YYEEEE. This CDR3 comprises 12 residues. Trimming pared 4 bases from V and 3 bases from J, leaving 8 bases between. CDR3 nucleotide sequence: TGTGCCAGCAGCCGTGACGGCTACGAGCAGTACTTC. Translated, it gives CASSRDGYEQYF.

The rearrangement uses TRBV5-1 and TRBJ1-1; D remains unclear. The germline V and J ends were trimmed by 0 bases and 1 base, with 7 bases remaining between them. Germline V gives CDR1 SGHRS, CDR2 YFSETQ. The CDR3 extends over 14 amino acids. CDR3 DNA sequence: TGCGCCAGCAGCTTGGCGCAAGCGAACACTGAAGCTTTCTTT. Residues: CASSLAQANTEAFF.

This rearrangement joins TRBV2 to TRBJ2-7; TRBD1 aligns across 8 bases. Germline lookup yields CDR1 SNHLY and CDR2 FYNNEI. J lost 5 bases, V lost 7 bases, and 7 bases had no gene match. The CDR3 consists of 13 residues. The CDR3 DNA is TGTGCCAGCAAACAGGGGGTAATCAACGAGCAGTACTTC. It codes for CASKQGVINEQYF.

The chain recombines TRBV30 with TRBJ2-1; 9 positions match TRBD2. Per germline, CDR1 GTSNPN and CDR2 SVGIG (reference sequence). J gave up 5 bases and V 2 bases, and 1 base lay outside the gene matches. The CDR3 loop spans 13 amino acids. CDR3 sequence (DNA): TGTGCCTGGAGTTCTAGCGGGAACAATGAGCAGTTCTTC. Protein: CAWSSSGNNEQFF.

Turning to this clone: The sample carries other DNA sequences with the same CDR3. V usage is TRBV9 and J usage is TRBJ2-7, with 9 bases fitting TRBD2. J lost 4 bases, V lost 0 bases, and 2 bases had no gene match. Germline V gene data show CDR1 as SGDLS and CDR2 as YYNGEE. The CDR3 contains 14 residues. The CDR3 bases are TGTGCCAGCAGCGTAGGTAGCGGGAGTTACGAGCAGTACTTC. It specifies CASSVGSGSYEQYF.

The genes are TRBV18 and TRBJ2-1, with 11 bases matching TRBD2. V lost 2 bases and J lost 7; bases outside the gene matches: 10. This CDR3 is 17 amino acids long. Germline CDR1 reads KGHSH; CDR2 reads LQKENI. In DNA, the CDR3 is TGTGCCAGCTCACCAGAACTAGCGGGAGTCGGCTGGAATGAGCAGTTCTTC. Its translation: CASSPELAGVGWNEQFF.

The V and J genes are TRBV29-1 and TRBJ2-7, with unresolved D. The V and J ends lost 4 bases and 1 base respectively, with 11 bases between them. The length of the CDR3 is 13 residues. Looked up from germline, CDR1 is SQVTM and CDR2 is ANQGSEA. The CDR3 is CSVANLTSYEQYF. The CDR3 DNA follows: TGCAGCGTTGCAAATTTAACATCCTACGAGCAGTACTTC.

The V gene is TRBV2, the J gene TRBJ2-1; 10 bases agree with TRBD2. Germline V gives CDR1 SNHLY, CDR2 FYNNEI. The trim removed 6 bases at V and 2 bases at J, leaving 7 bases unmatched. The CDR3 length is 16 residues. The CDR3 loop is CASRTLAGAAYNEQFF. The CDR3 nucleotides are TGTGCCAGCAGGACCCTAGCGGGAGCGGCCTACAATGAGCAGTTCTTC.

The chain employs TRBV11-2 and TRBJ2-1; TRBD2 matches 9 bases. The CDR3 has 16 amino acids. The V segment lost 1 base and the J segment 5 bases; nucleotides outside the gene matches: 6. The germline CDR1 and CDR2 sequences are SGHAT and FQNNGV. The CDR3 spells CASSLGGTSRNNEQFF. The CDR3 DNA reads as TGTGCCAGCAGCTTAGGGGGGACTAGCAGAAACAATGAGCAGTTCTTC. Using reference TRBV11-2 and TRBJ2-1 for the parts outside the CDR3, the full variable domain is EAGVAQSPRYKIIEKRQSVAFWCNPISGHATLYWYQQILGQGPKLLIQFQNNGVVDDSQLPKDRFSAERLKGVDSTLKIQPAKLEDSAVYLCASSLGGTSRNNEQFFGPGTRLTVL.

The chain has TRBV2 and TRBJ2-7, with no clear D. Germline V gene sequence: CDR1 SNHLY, CDR2 FYNNEI. This CDR3 has 14 residues. V was pared by 2 bases and J by 6 bases, with 14 bases between. CDR3 DNA sequence: TGTGCCAGCAGTGAATCCTGGGTACCCTCCGAGCAGTACTTC. Protein product: CASSESWVPSEQYF.

V and J are TRBV5-1 and TRBJ2-3; D is ambiguous. The ends were cut back, 2 bases at V and 0 bases at J, with 10 bases in the middle. Germline V gene sequence: CDR1 SGHRS, CDR2 YFSETQ. There are 15 residues in the CDR3. CDR3 sequence: CASSLAKTSTDTQYF. CDR3 in DNA: TGCGCCAGCAGCTTAGCAAAAACTAGCACAGATACGCAGTATTTT.

This chain connects TRBV13 to TRBJ2-7, with TRBD2 matching over 7 bases. With V trimmed by 5 bases and J by 5 bases, 9 bases remained unmatched. The CDR3 has 14 residues. In germline, CDR1 is PRHDT, CDR2 FYEKMQ (reference sequence). The DNA for the CDR3 is TGTGCCAGCAGCCGGGACTACGCCCCCAACGAGCAGTACTTC. The encoded protein is CASSRDYAPNEQYF.

The chain couples TRBV18 to TRBJ2-1; D uncertain. Germline values: CDR1 KGHSH, CDR2 LQKENI. The V gene lost 1 base and the J gene lost 5 bases, with 12 bases spanning the gap. This CDR3 contains 15 residues. CDR3 in amino acids: CASSPLASANNEQFF. Here the CDR3 DNA reads TGTGCCAGCTCACCACTAGCCTCGGCAAACAATGAGCAGTTCTTC.

The V and J genes are TRBV7-8 and TRBJ1-5; 8 bases fit TRBD1. V shed 5 bases and J 3 bases; nucleotides not matched to a gene: 9. The CDR3 runs to 16 residues. The V gene's germline CDR1 is SGHVS and CDR2 FQNEAQ. Here the CDR3 DNA reads TGTGCCAGCAGCGCAGAGCACAGGGGGGACAATCAGCCCCAGCATTTT. Its protein product is CASSAEHRGDNQPQHF.

In its sample, this clone was seen once. The chain employs TRBV4-2 and TRBJ2-1, with D unresolved. The CDR3 has 14 residues. V lost 4 bases and J 7 bases, leaving 14 bases between the germline ends. The V gene's germline CDR1 is LGHNA and CDR2 YNFKEQ. CDR3 sequence (DNA): TGTGCCAGCAGCCCGTCGACCGTTGTGAATGAGCAGTTCTTC. It specifies CASSPSTVVNEQFF.

Comment on this clone: In the same sample, other DNA sequences code for this CDR3. The chain joins TRBV9 to TRBJ2-2; 7 nucleotides match TRBD1. The V and J ends lost 0 bases and 1 base, in that order; junction bases with no gene match: 3. The CDR3 covers 16 residues. Germline V gene sequence: CDR1 SGDLS, CDR2 YYNGEE. CDR3 sequence (DNA): TGTGCCAGCAGCGTAGGAGCAGGGGGGAACACCGGGGAGCTGTTTTTT. It codes for CASSVGAGGNTGELFF.

The chain couples TRBV7-3 to TRBJ1-5; 7 nucleotides match TRBD1. Germline CDR1 is SGHTA and CDR2 is FQGTGA. V dropped 2 bases and J dropped 7; count of bases not matched to a gene: 8. The CDR3 has 15 residues. The CDR3 DNA follows: TGTGCCAGCAGCTTAGAGGGGGCGCCGGGACAGCCCCAGCATTTT. Amino acids: CASSLEGAPGQPQHF.

V is TRBV10-3 and J is TRBJ2-1; D not resolved. CDR3 size: 14 residues. V was trimmed by 1 base and J by 6 bases, leaving 10 bases between them. Germline V gene lookup returns CDR1 ENHRY and CDR2 SYGVKD. In nucleotides, the CDR3 is TGTGCCATCAGTGAGTTATCGCTTTCCAATGAGCAGTTCTTC. It is translated as CAISELSLSNEQFF.

This chain connects TRBV7-6 to TRBJ2-1; D is ambiguous. The germline V gene encodes CDR1 SGHVS and CDR2 FNYEAQ. Trimming removed 3 bases at V and 7 bases at J, with 7 bases between. The CDR3 extends over 12 amino acids. CDR3 DNA sequence: TGTGCCAGCAGCTTCCACCAGAATGAGCAGTTCTTC. This gives the protein CASSFHQNEQFF.

V and J are TRBV7-8 and TRBJ2-7; D uncertain. V lost 4 bases and J 1 base, leaving 17 bases between the germline ends. CDR3 length equals 16 residues. Germline CDR1 SGHVS, CDR2 FQNEAQ. The CDR3 DNA sequence: TGTGCCAGCAGCTATGAGTCCGTGCCCTCGTCCTACGAGCAGTACTTC. Translation gives CASSYESVPSSYEQYF.

The V call is TRBV7-2, the J call TRBJ2-2, with D perhaps TRBD1 (6 bases). V was clipped by 5 bases and J by 7 bases, with 20 bases between them. Germline V gene sequence: CDR1 SGHTA, CDR2 FQGNSA. The CDR3 is made up of 16 amino acids. The CDR3 bases are TGTGCCAGCAGCCAAACAGGGAGCGCTGGTGGCGGGGAGCTGTTTTTT. This sequence encodes CASSQTGSAGGGELFF.

The chain recombines TRBV18 with TRBJ1-1, with D maybe TRBD1 (6 bases). This CDR3 region has 15 residues. Germline-derived CDR1 and CDR2 are KGHSH and LQKENI. V was trimmed by 2 bases and J by 1 base, leaving 11 bases between them. The CDR3 sequence: CASSPSSQGNTEAFF. The DNA of the CDR3 is TGTGCCAGCTCACCATCATCACAGGGGAACACTGAAGCTTTCTTT.

The rearrangement uses TRBV5-1 and TRBJ2-7; D assignment may be TRBD1 or TRBD2 (5 bases each). V lost 7 bases and J 2 bases, leaving 10 bases between the germline ends. The CDR3 is 12 amino acids. CDR1 and CDR2 (germline): SGHRS, YFSETQ. The CDR3 spells CASGRGAYEQYF. CDR3 in DNA: TGCGCCAGCGGTAGGGGAGCCTACGAGCAGTACTTC.

This clone is a singleton in its sample. CDR3: CASSSYGQGEGAFF. CDR3 DNA: TGTGCCAGCAGTTCCTACGGACAGGGTGAGGGTGCTTTCTTT. This sequence joins TRBV6-5 and TRBJ1-1; 8 bases fit TRBD1. The V and J ends lost 4 bases and 11 bases, in that order; junction bases with no gene match: 12. The CDR3 is 14 amino acids. Germline CDR1 MNHEY, CDR2 SVGAGI.

V is TRBV18 and J is TRBJ1-1; tentatively, D is TRBD1 (5 bases). Germline V CDR1 and CDR2: KGHSH, LQKENI. Trimming stripped 1 base from V and 6 bases from J, with 12 bases between. There are 14 residues in the CDR3. CDR3 DNA sequence: TGTGCCAGCTCACCACTTCGGGGGAGCGCTGAAGCTTTCTTT. It yields the protein CASSPLRGSAEAFF.